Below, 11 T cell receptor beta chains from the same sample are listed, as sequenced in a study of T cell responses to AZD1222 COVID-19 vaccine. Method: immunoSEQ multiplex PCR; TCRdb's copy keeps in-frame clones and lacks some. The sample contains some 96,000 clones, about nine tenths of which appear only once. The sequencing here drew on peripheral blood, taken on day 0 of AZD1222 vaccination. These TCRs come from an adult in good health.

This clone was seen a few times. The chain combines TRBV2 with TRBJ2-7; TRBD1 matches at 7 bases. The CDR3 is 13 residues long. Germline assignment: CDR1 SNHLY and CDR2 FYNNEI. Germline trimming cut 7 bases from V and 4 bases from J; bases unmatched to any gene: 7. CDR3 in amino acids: CASTGQVGYEQYF. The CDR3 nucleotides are TGTGCCAGCACAGGACAGGTGGGGTACGAGCAGTACTTC.

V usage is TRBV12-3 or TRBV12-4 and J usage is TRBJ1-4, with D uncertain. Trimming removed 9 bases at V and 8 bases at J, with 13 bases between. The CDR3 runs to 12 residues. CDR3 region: CASSVVGEKLFF. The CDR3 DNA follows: TGTGCCAGTTCCGTAGTAGGGGAAAAACTGTTTTTT.

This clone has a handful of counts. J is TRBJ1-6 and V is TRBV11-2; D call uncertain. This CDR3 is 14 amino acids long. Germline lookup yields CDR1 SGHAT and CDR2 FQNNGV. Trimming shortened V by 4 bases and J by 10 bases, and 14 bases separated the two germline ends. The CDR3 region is CASSYEHTASPLHF. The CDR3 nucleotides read TGTGCCAGCAGCTACGAACACACGGCCTCACCCCTCCACTTT.

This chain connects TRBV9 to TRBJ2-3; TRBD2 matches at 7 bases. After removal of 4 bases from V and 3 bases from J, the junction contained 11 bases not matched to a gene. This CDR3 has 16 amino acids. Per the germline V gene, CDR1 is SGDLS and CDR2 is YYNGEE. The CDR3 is CASSSHSAGLTDTQYF. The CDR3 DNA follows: TGTGCCAGCAGCTCCCACTCAGCGGGACTAACAGATACGCAGTATTTT. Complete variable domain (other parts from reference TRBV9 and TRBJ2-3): DSGVTQTPKHLITATGQRVTLRCSPRSGDLSVYWYQQSLDQGLQFLIQYYNGEERAKGNILERFSAQQFPDLHSELNLSSLELGDSALYFCASSSHSAGLTDTQYFGPGTRLTVL.

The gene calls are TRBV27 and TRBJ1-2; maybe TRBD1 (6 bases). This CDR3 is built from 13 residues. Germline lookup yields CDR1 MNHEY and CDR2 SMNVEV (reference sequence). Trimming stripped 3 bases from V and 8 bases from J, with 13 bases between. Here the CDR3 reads CASSFSGTLGYTF. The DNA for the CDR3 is TGTGCCAGCAGTTTTTCCGGGACACTGGGCTACACCTTC.

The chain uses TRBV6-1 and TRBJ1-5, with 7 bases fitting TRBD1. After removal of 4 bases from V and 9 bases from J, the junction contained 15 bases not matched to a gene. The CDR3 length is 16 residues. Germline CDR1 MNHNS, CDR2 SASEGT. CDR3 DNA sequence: TGTGCCAGCAGTGGTCACCGGGACAGCGGGGTCGCGCCCCAGCATTTT. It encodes CASSGHRDSGVAPQHF.

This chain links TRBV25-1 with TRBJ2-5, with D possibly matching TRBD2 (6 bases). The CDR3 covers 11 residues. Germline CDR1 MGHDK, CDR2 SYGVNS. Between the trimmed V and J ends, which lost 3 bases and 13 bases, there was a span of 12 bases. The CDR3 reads CASSDGGTSYF. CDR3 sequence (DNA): TGTGCCAGCAGTGATGGAGGGACTTCGTACTTC.

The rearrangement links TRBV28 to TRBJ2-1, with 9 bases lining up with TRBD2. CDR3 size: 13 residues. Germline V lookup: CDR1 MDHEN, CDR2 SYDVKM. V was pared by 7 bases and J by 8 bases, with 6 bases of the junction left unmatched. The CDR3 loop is CASTSGLAYEQFF. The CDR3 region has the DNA TGTGCCAGCACCTCGGGACTAGCATATGAGCAGTTCTTC.

The DNA for the CDR3 is TGCAGTGCTAGAGCGGCCCTCTACACCTTC. Amino acid sequence: CSARAALYTF. The V call is TRBV20-1, the J call TRBJ1-2; D unresolved. This CDR3 spans 10 amino acids. Germline V lookup: CDR1 DFQATT, CDR2 SNEGSKA (reference sequence). Trimming took off 1 base at V and 10 bases at J, with 7 bases between the two ends.

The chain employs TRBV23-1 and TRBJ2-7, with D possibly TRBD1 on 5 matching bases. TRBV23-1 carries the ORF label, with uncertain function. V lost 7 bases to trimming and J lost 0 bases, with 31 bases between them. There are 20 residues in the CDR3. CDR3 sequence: CASTFGRGPLPHQISYEQYF. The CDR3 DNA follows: TGCGCCAGCACTTTTGGAAGGGGTCCCCTCCCACACCAGATCTCCTACGAGCAGTACTTC.

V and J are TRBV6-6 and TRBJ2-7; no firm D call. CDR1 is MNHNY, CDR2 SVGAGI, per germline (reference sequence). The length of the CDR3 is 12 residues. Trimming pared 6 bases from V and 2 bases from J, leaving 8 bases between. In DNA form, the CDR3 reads TGTGCCAGCAGCCCCACAGCCTACGAGCAGTACTTC. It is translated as CASSPTAYEQYF.